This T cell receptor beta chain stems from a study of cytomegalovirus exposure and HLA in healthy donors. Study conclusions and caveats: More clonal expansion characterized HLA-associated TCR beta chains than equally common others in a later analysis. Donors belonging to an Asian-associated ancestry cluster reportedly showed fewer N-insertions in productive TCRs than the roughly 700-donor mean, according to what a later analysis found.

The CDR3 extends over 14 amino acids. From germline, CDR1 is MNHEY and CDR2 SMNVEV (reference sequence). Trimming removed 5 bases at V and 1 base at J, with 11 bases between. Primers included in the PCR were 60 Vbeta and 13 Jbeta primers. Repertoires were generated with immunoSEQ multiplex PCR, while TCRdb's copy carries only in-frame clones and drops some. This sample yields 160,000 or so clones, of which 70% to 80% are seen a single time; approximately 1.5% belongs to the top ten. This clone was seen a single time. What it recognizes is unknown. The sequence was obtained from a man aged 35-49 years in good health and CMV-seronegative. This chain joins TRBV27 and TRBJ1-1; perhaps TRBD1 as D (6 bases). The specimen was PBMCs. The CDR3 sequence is CASSQGHANTEAFF. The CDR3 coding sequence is TGTGCCAGCAGTCAGGGACACGCGAACACTGAAGCTTTCTTT.